Shown below are 12 T cell receptor beta chains from a single sample sequenced in a study of Graves' ophthalmopathy and Graves' hyperthyroidism (dated by TCRdb to 2016 to 2018). Sequencing took place on an Illumina HiSeq 2000. For repertoire sequencing, the TCR beta CDR3 regions were amplified from RNA transcripts. HTBI primers and the Qiagen OneStep RT-PCR kit were used in a first-round RT-PCR, which was followed by a second-round multiplex PCR, size selection and purification. TCRdb reprocessed the public reads (quality trimming at Q25 with fastp, clone calling with MiXCR) and kept in-frame beta chains. Rows are unified per CDR3 protein, each entry keeping the most common DNA and genes. Across this sample there are 900,000 to 1,200,000 distinct CDR3 sequences, with about two fifths seen only once. Of the sample, around 10% falls within the top ten clones. The sequenced sample consisted of peripheral blood or thyroid tissue (not recorded which). The origin of the receptors is an adult man with Graves' hyperthyroidism.

This clonotype came up many times. The V call is TRBV29-1, the J call TRBJ1-1; TRBD1 is a possible D gene (5 bases). This CDR3 region has 12 residues. Trimming stripped 7 bases from V and 6 bases from J, with 15 bases between. The germline V gene encodes CDR1 SQVTM and CDR2 ANQGSEA. CDR3 in amino acids: CSGGGGTAEAFF. The CDR3 DNA follows: TGCAGCGGGGGCGGGGGGACGGCTGAAGCTTTCTTT.

The chain joins TRBV7-8 to TRBJ2-7, with 13 positions matching TRBD2. This CDR3 region has 17 residues. With V trimmed by 0 bases and J by 1 base, 3 bases remained unmatched. Germline CDR1 SGHVS, CDR2 FQNEAQ. CDR3: CASSLAGLAGVSYEQYF. The DNA of the CDR3 is TGTGCCAGCAGCTTAGCCGGACTAGCGGGAGTATCCTACGAGCAGTACTTC.

A remark on this clonotype: A much larger clonotype is one base distant, so this may be a read error. Here the CDR3 omits its conserved ending phenylalanine or tryptophan, so a read error is the likely source. The V gene is TRBV7-9, the J gene TRBJ2-5; D ambiguous. Germline CDR1 and CDR2: SEHNR and FQNEAQ (reference sequence). V was pared by 5 bases and J by 5 bases, with 12 bases between. The CDR3 is 13 residues long. In nucleotides, the CDR3 is TGTGCCAGCAGCCCTACCATTGGGGAGACCCAGTACTTG. This encodes CASSPTIGETQYL.

This clonotype was seen repeatedly, ten times or more. The genes are TRBV10-3 and TRBJ2-7; D ambiguous. The CDR3 totals 12 residues. CDR1 and CDR2 from the germline V gene are ENHRY and SYGVKD. V shed 6 bases and J shed 3 bases, with 9 bases lying between them. The CDR3 region is CAIRTADYEQYF. The CDR3 region has the DNA TGTGCCATCAGGACGGCGGACTACGAGCAGTACTTC.

This clonotype was recorded at least ten times. The chain has TRBV12-3 or TRBV12-4 and TRBJ1-4, with 7 bases aligning to TRBD1. J lost 8 bases, V lost 5 bases, and 8 bases had no gene match. The CDR3 spans 14 residues. This CDR3 reads CASSPDREQEKLFF. The CDR3 DNA reads as TGTGCCAGCAGTCCAGACAGGGAGCAGGAAAAACTGTTTTTT.

This clonotype has just a few counts. The rearrangement uses TRBV5-6 and TRBJ2-7; 10 nucleotides line up with TRBD1. This CDR3 contains 14 residues. Germline V gene sequence: CDR1 SGHDT, CDR2 YYEEEE. J gave up 3 bases and V 4 bases, and 4 bases lay outside the gene matches. DNA of the CDR3: TGTGCCAGCAGCGGGACAGGGGTGGACTACGAGCAGTACTTC. Its protein product is CASSGTGVDYEQYF.

This sequence joins TRBV12-3 or TRBV12-4 and TRBJ2-5, with 7 bases aligning to TRBD2. J was trimmed by 5 bases and V by 0 bases; bases with no gene match: 6. This CDR3 is 15 amino acids long. The chain's CDR3 is CASSLATGGPETQYF. The CDR3 DNA sequence: TGTGCCAGCAGTTTAGCCACGGGGGGACCTGAGACCCAGTACTTC.

The V gene is TRBV29-1, the J gene TRBJ2-7, with D tentatively TRBD1 or TRBD2 (5 bases each). V lost 8 bases and J lost 4, with 18 bases in between. This CDR3 has 13 amino acids. The germline V gene encodes CDR1 SQVTM and CDR2 ANQGSEA. The DNA for the CDR3 is TGCAGCTTTGTCGGGGCGGGTGATTACGAGCAGTACTTC. Translation gives CSFVGAGDYEQYF.

This clonotype appeared a few times. This rearrangement joins TRBV6-6 to TRBJ1-1; D gene unclear. The germline gives CDR1 MNHNY, CDR2 SVGAGI (reference sequence). The length of the CDR3 is 13 residues. V dropped 0 bases and J dropped 2 bases, with 4 bases sitting between them. CDR3 DNA: TGTGCCAGCAGTTACTCAAGCAACACTGAAGCTTTCTTT. Protein product: CASSYSSNTEAFF.

With respect to this clonotype: A junction boundary mismatches the germline segment, possibly from a read error. This chain links TRBV5-1 with TRBJ1-5; D is unresolved. The CDR3 runs 11 residues. Germline CDR1 and CDR2: SGHRS and YFSETQ. The CDR3 nucleotides are TGTGCCAGCAGCTATAAAGAGACCCAGCATTTT. Amino acids: CASSYKETQHF.

This clonotype showed up many times. Its ends do not fully match the called genes, so a read error is possible. This chain connects TRBV7-2 to TRBJ2-7; TRBD1 is a possible D gene (6 bases). CDR1 is SGHTA and CDR2 is FQGNSA in the germline V gene. This CDR3 has 13 amino acids. The CDR3 here is CASSSTGTYEQYF. The CDR3 region has the DNA TGCGCCAGCAGCTCTACAGGGACCTACGAGCAGTACTTC.

This clonotype was counted ten times or more. The chain recombines TRBV20-1 with TRBJ2-2; D is unclear. With 5 bases removed from V and 2 bases from J, the gap between germline ends came to 12 bases. CDR1 is DFQATT and CDR2 is SNEGSKA in the germline V gene (reference sequence). The CDR3 is made up of 14 amino acids. The CDR3 protein is CSAVLAYNTGELFF. CDR3 coding DNA: TGCAGTGCTGTGTTGGCGTATAACACCGGGGAGCTGTTTTTT.